The 2 T cell receptor beta chains listed next were all sequenced from one sample in a study of regulatory T cells in long-lasting Graves disease. Time point given: newly diagnosed GD, antithyroid drugs for less than 3 months. Scientists built the TCR library using RNA that was extracted from PBMCs. Libraries of TCR beta came from iRepertoire HTBI primers plus Arm-PCR of CDR3 regions. In TCRdb, the multiplex PCR reads were re-called with MiXCR into one record per CDR3 protein. The sample holds roughly 320,000 distinct CDR3 sequences, around 15% seen once. These data also formed part of another study, on T cells in Graves' hyperthyroidism and ophthalmopathy.

This specimen consisted of peripheral blood mononuclear cells (PBMCs), obtained at new diagnosis, from a patient treated with antithyroid drugs. The receptors come from a man in his forties or fifties with Graves disease.

The chain carries TRBV7-3 and TRBJ2-2; the D gene is possibly TRBD1 (6 bases). Trimming pared 5 bases from V and 5 bases from J, leaving 15 bases between. From germline, CDR1 is SGHTA and CDR2 FQGTGA. The CDR3 is made up of 15 amino acids. In DNA form, the CDR3 reads TGTGCCAGCAGCCAACGCAGGGGAACGACCGGGGAGCTGTTTTTT. Its protein product is CASSQRRGTTGELFF.

This chain joins TRBV2 and TRBJ2-6; tentatively, D is TRBD1 (5 bases). Looked up from germline, CDR1 is SNHLY and CDR2 is FYNNEI. CDR3 length: 16 amino acids. V was pared by 1 base and J by 0 bases, with 7 bases between. The CDR3 loop is CASSEGQSSGANVLTF. Here the CDR3 DNA reads TGTGCCAGCAGTGAAGGACAGTCCTCTGGGGCCAACGTCCTGACTTTC. The full variable domain, completed using reference TRBV2 and TRBJ2-6, is EPEVTQTPSHQVTQMGQEVILRCVPISNHLYFYWYRQILGQKVEFLVSFYNNEISEKSEIFDDQFSVERPDGSNFTLKIRSTKLEDSAMYFCASSEGQSSGANVLTFGAGSRLTVL.